Listed below are T cell receptor beta chains from one sample, sequenced in a study of vaccination and CD4 T cells after COVID-19. Their antigens are not known. Using its own MiXCR run on the PCR reads, TCRdb lists one record per CDR3 protein. The table shows 11,000 to 15,000 distinct CDR3 sequences, with about 24% occurring only once. The sample here was CD4+ T cells from blood, cultured in vitro, taken after SARS-CoV-2 vaccination. These receptors were taken from a human donor who had recovered from COVID-19. The CDR3 runs from the conserved cysteine through the conserved F or W. A D gene is named only where the DNA matches it firmly. Clone size is not always given. Where it is, it says once, few, many or a class for expanded clones.

>few|15|TRBV18|.|TRBJ2-5
CASSPTVVGGETQYF
TGTGCCAGCTCACCAACGGTCGTTGGAGGGGAGACCCAGTACTTC
>few|15|TRBV6-1|.|TRBJ1-3
CATSLRDMPGNTIYF
TGTGCCACCTCCTTGAGGGATATGCCTGGAAACACCATATATTTT
>.|14|TRBV20-1|.|TRBJ1-5
CSARDGASGQPQHF
TGCAGTGCTAGAGATGGGGCGTCAGGTCAGCCCCAGCATTTT
>.|17|TRBV7-2|.|TRBJ2-1
CASSPIRGHSSYNEQFF
TGTGCCAGCAGCCCGATAAGGGGACACTCCTCCTACAATGAGCAGTTCTTC
>few|15|TRBV11-2|.|TRBJ1-3
CASSSPDGQPNTIYF
TGTGCCAGCAGCAGCCCAGACGGCCAGCCAAACACCATATATTTT
>.|17|TRBV11-2|TRBD2|TRBJ2-2
CASSRGLAGVNTGELFF
TGTGCCAGCAGCCGGGGACTAGCGGGAGTGAACACCGGGGAGCTGTTTTTT
>few|15|TRBV6-5|.|TRBJ2-1
CASSYSPRLDNEQFF
TGTGCCAGCAGTTACTCGCCTCGACTAGATAATGAGCAGTTCTTC
>few|13|TRBV20-1|TRBD2|TRBJ2-7
CSARGTSGDEQYF
TGCAGTGCTAGGGGGACTAGCGGGGACGAGCAGTACTTC
>.|15|TRBV28|TRBD1|TRBJ2-5
CASSPPGQGAETQYF
TGTGCCAGCAGTCCACCGGGACAGGGTGCAGAGACCCAGTACTTC
>.|13|TRBV11-3|TRBD1|TRBJ2-5
CASSPGQEETQYF
TGTGCCAGCAGCCCCGGACAGGAAGAGACCCAGTACTTC
>.|15|TRBV9|.|TRBJ1-5
CASSVGGLINQPQHF
TGCGCCAGCAGCGTAGGGGGGCTTATAAATCAGCCCCAGCATTTT
>few|13|TRBV21-1|.|TRBJ2-1
CASSKVRTAGQFF
TGTGCCAGCAGCAAAGTGCGGACAGCGGGGCAGTTCTTC
>.|15|TRBV6-5|.|TRBJ1-1
CASSYSQNLGTEAFF
TGTGCCAGCAGTTACTCCCAAAACTTAGGCACTGAAGCTTTCTTT
>.|15|TRBV20-1|.|TRBJ2-4
CSAHSGLRAKNIQYF
TGCAGTGCCCACTCGGGACTCCGGGCCAAAAACATTCAGTACTTC
>.|18|TRBV5-1|.|TRBJ2-3
CASSYLGGGPLSTDTQYF
TGCGCCAGCAGCTACCTCGGGGGCGGCCCCCTTAGCACAGATACGCAGTATTTT
>few|14|TRBV20-1|.|TRBJ1-1
CSALQASRGVSAFF
TGCAGTGCTCTTCAAGCGTCGCGGGGGGTTTCGGCTTTCTTT
>.|15|TRBV28|TRBD2|TRBJ2-1
CASSLRREGRNEQFF
TGTGCCAGCAGTTTAAGGCGGGAGGGCCGCAATGAGCAGTTCTTC
>few|13|TRBV7-9|TRBD1|TRBJ1-2
CASTETGWLGYTF
TGTGCCAGCACCGAGACAGGGTGGCTCGGCTACACCTTC
>.|12|TRBV9|.|TRBJ1-2
CASSVGGYGYTF
TGTGCCAGCAGCGTAGGGGGGTATGGCTACACCTTC
>few|13|TRBV6-1|TRBD2|TRBJ2-3
CASGLAPADTQYF
TGTGCCAGCGGACTAGCGCCCGCAGATACGCAGTATTTT
>.|14|TRBV7-9|.|TRBJ1-1
CASSTLRGWTEAFF
TGTGCCAGCAGCACACTTCGGGGGTGGACTGAAGCTTTCTTT
>.|13|TRBV18|.|TRBJ2-7
CASSPEWGYEQYF
TGTGCCAGCTCACCCGAGTGGGGCTACGAGCAGTACTTC
>.|15|TRBV12-3/TRBV12-4|TRBD1|TRBJ1-5
CASSSRQGGNQPQHF
TGTGCCAGCAGTTCGCGACAGGGAGGCAATCAGCCCCAGCATTTT